Presented here are 13 T cell receptor beta chains from one specimen sequenced in a study of T cell repertoires in cytomegalovirus infection. A single record per CDR3 protein comes from TCRdb applying MiXCR to the reads. The sample lists tens of thousands of distinct CDR3 sequences; about 45% were seen once. No antigens are known for them. The sequencing used CD8+ T cells from cultured PBMCs, collected from culture after CMV antigen stimulation. The receptors were sampled from a human donor in good health (CMV status not recorded). Some clones in this sample may be carry-over from other donors' samples.

Only a few counts were recorded for this clonotype. This rearrangement joins TRBV19 to TRBJ1-1; D might be TRBD1 (5 bases). Deletions cut 4 bases from V and 5 bases from J, with 23 bases between. Per the germline V gene, CDR1 is LNHDA and CDR2 is SQIVND (reference sequence). The CDR3 length is 17 residues. CDR3 DNA sequence: TGTGCCAGTAGTAAACGCAGGCATGACCAGGGAGGTACTGAAGCTTTCTTT. Residues: CASSKRRHDQGGTEAFF.

A few counts support this clonotype. V usage is TRBV28 and J usage is TRBJ2-4, with TRBD2 matching over 9 bases. V dropped 6 bases and J dropped 8; count of bases not matched to a gene: 11. CDR1 and CDR2 (germline): MDHEN, SYDVKM. The CDR3 covers 15 residues. CDR3 sequence: CASRGVGGRAYIQYF. The CDR3 nucleotides are TGTGCCAGCAGGGGGGTTGGCGGGAGGGCCTACATTCAGTACTTC.

This clonotype turned up a few times. V and J are TRBV28 and TRBJ2-5, with 10 bases aligning to TRBD2. The V segment lost 2 bases and the J segment 0 bases; nucleotides outside the gene matches: 3. CDR1 is MDHEN and CDR2 is SYDVKM in the germline V gene. This CDR3 comprises 16 residues. CDR3 loop: CASSLIAGGYQETQYF. In DNA, the CDR3 is TGTGCCAGCAGTTTAATAGCGGGAGGTTACCAAGAGACCCAGTACTTC. The full variable domain, its missing parts supplied by reference TRBV28 and TRBJ2-5, is DVKVTQSSRYLVKRTGEKVFLECVQDMDHENMFWYRQDPGLGLRLIYFSYDVKMKEKGDIPEGYSVSREKKERFSLILESASTNQTSMYLCASSLIAGGYQETQYFGPGTRLLVL.

J is TRBJ2-1 and V is TRBV5-6; D is tentatively TRBD1 or TRBD2 (5 bases each). V lost 4 bases to trimming and J lost 6 bases, with 14 bases between them. Germline loops: CDR1 SGHDT, CDR2 YYEEEE. This CDR3 spans 14 amino acids. The CDR3 DNA follows: TGTGCCAGCAGCAGGGACCCTGGGGGCAATGAGCAGTTCTTC. Protein product: CASSRDPGGNEQFF.

This chain connects TRBV14 to TRBJ2-1; D perhaps matches TRBD2 (6 bases). CDR1 SGHDN and CDR2 FVKESK come from the germline V gene. V lost 2 bases and J 2 bases, leaving 10 bases between the germline ends. This CDR3 region has 15 residues. CDR3 amino acids: CASSQLLATYNEQFF. CDR3 bases: TGTGCCAGCAGCCAACTACTAGCAACCTACAATGAGCAGTTCTTC.

The V call is TRBV7-9, the J call TRBJ2-1; TRBD2 matches at 7 bases. There are 16 residues in the CDR3. Germline V gives CDR1 SEHNR, CDR2 FQNEAQ (reference sequence). Unmatched junction bases numbered 15, after V lost 5 bases and J lost 8 bases. The chain's CDR3 is CASSPAGGRHGDEQFF. In DNA form, the CDR3 reads TGTGCCAGCAGCCCAGCCGGCGGGAGACATGGGGATGAGCAGTTCTTC.

In this sample, this clonotype turned up a few times. The J gene is TRBJ2-7, the V gene TRBV7-9; D uncertain. The CDR3 is 14 residues long. The V gene's germline CDR1 is SEHNR and CDR2 FQNEAQ (reference sequence). V was shortened by 1 base and J by 2 bases, with 9 bases between the two germline ends. CDR3 DNA: TGTGCCAGCAGCTTAGGAGAACGGCCCTACGAGCAGTACTTC. Amino acid sequence: CASSLGERPYEQYF.

This chain links TRBV20-1 with TRBJ2-5; 9 bases agree with TRBD1. CDR1 DFQATT and CDR2 SNEGSKA come from the germline V gene (reference sequence). The ends lost 1 base at V and 5 bases at J; junction bases unmatched: 5. CDR3 length: 14 residues. DNA of the CDR3: TGCAGTGCTAGAGGGGACAGGGTGATCGAGACCCAGTACTTC. Protein product: CSARGDRVIETQYF.

This clonotype was seen a handful of times. This chain uses TRBV5-1 with TRBJ1-1, with unresolved D. Germline CDR1 SGHRS, CDR2 YFSETQ. The V end lost 3 bases, the J end lost 6 bases, and 6 bases lay between the germline ends. The CDR3 is 11 residues long. The CDR3 DNA reads TGCGCCAGCAGCTGGGGAGCTGAAGCTTTCTTT. It specifies CASSWGAEAFF.

This rearrangement joins TRBV6-4 to TRBJ2-1, with 7 bases identical to TRBD2. This CDR3 spans 15 amino acids. After removal of 5 bases from V and 2 bases from J, the junction contained 6 bases not matched to a gene. Per germline, CDR1 MRHNA and CDR2 SNTAGT. The chain's CDR3 is CASSFGSGPYNEQFF. The CDR3 nucleotides read TGTGCCAGCAGTTTTGGTAGCGGGCCCTACAATGAGCAGTTCTTC.

Written as DNA, the CDR3 is TGCAGTGTTAGCGACAGACAAAACTATGGCTACACCTTC. This codes for CSVSDRQNYGYTF. The chain combines TRBV20-1 with TRBJ1-2; possible D gene TRBD1, 5 bases. The CDR3 loop spans 13 amino acids. The germline V gene encodes CDR1 DFQATT and CDR2 SNEGSKA (reference sequence). Between the trimmed V and J ends, which lost 7 bases and 2 bases, there was a span of 14 bases.

CDR3: CASRGRRDFYDEQFF. CDR3 nucleotides: TGTGCCAGCAGGGGTCGGCGGGACTTCTATGATGAGCAGTTCTTC. The J gene is TRBJ2-1, the V gene TRBV11-1; possibly TRBD2 for D (6 bases). CDR3 length: 15 residues. V lost 6 bases, J lost 8 bases, and 20 bases lay in between. Looked up from germline, CDR1 is SGHAT and CDR2 is FQDESV (reference sequence).

The chain uses TRBV7-9 and TRBJ2-2; TRBD2 matches at 7 bases. Germline V CDR1 and CDR2: SEHNR, FQNEAQ (reference sequence). Trimming cost V 6 bases and J 1 base; bases outside gene matches: 8. The CDR3 covers 16 residues. CDR3 amino acids: CASRSSGPRNTGELFF. The DNA for the CDR3 is TGTGCCAGCAGGTCTAGCGGCCCTCGGAACACCGGGGAGCTGTTTTTT.